This is a list of T cell receptor beta chains from one sample in a study of metastatic and nonmetastatic thyroid tumors. TCRdb re-called the PCR reads with MiXCR. The sample holds 12,000 to 15,000 clones, 3% to 4.5% seen once. Source material: tumor tissue. Receptors were obtained from a female donor with papillary thyroid cancer or a benign thyroid nodule (not recorded which). Some clones in this sample may be carry-over from other donors' samples. CDR3s include the opening cysteine and the closing phenylalanine or tryptophan. A D gene is named only where the DNA matches it firmly. Some rows mark clone size as missing; the rest say once, few, many or name a class of expanded clone.

>TRBJ2-7|TRBV7-2|TRBD1|-
CASSWKGQGFYEQYF
TGTGCCAGCAGCTGGAAAGGACAGGGGTTCTACGAGCAGTACTTC
>TRBJ2-3|TRBV28|-|-
CASMADWTDTQYF
TGTGCCAGCATGGCTGACTGGACAGATACGCAGTATTTT
>TRBJ2-2|TRBV24-1|TRBD1|-
CATSDTGTGVTGELFF
TGCGCCACCAGTGACACCGGGACAGGGGTGACCGGGGAGCTGTTTTTT
>TRBJ2-6|TRBV2|-|few
CASTAGASSGANVLTF
TGTGCCAGCACCGCAGGGGCAAGCTCTGGGGCCAACGTCCTGACTTTC
>TRBJ1-1|TRBV19|-|few
CASSISEFGTEAFF
TGTGCCAGTAGTATCAGTGAATTTGGGACTGAAGCTTTCTTT
>TRBJ2-7|TRBV5-8|-|many
CASSPPPPRLEQYF
TGTGCCAGCAGCCCCCCGCCGCCGCGGCTCGAGCAGTACTTC
>TRBJ2-3|TRBV12-3/TRBV12-4|-|-
CASSLLSGQITDTQYF
TGTGCCAGCAGTTTATTAAGTGGACAGATCACAGATACGCAGTATTTT
>TRBJ1-2|TRBV2|TRBD1|few
CASTGVRGAGYTF
TGTGCCAGCACTGGTGTCAGGGGGGCTGGCTACACCTTC
>TRBJ2-3|TRBV2|-|-
CASSDLGTSTDTQYF
TGTGCCAGCAGTGATTTGGGTACTAGCACAGATACGCAGTATTTT
>TRBJ2-1|TRBV20-1|TRBD2|medium-sized
CSADWGLVEREQFF
TGCAGTGCGGATTGGGGACTAGTCGAGCGTGAGCAGTTCTTC
>TRBJ1-3|TRBV25-1|TRBD1|few
CASSETQGAGGNTIYF
TGTGCCAGCAGTGAAACACAGGGGGCGGGTGGAAACACCATATATTTT
>TRBJ2-1|TRBV20-1|-|-
CSATPEILPYNEQFF
TGCAGTGCTACCCCGGAGATACTACCTTACAATGAGCAGTTCTTC
>TRBJ2-1|TRBV7-2|-|-
CASSLVASSYNEQFF
TGTGCCAGCAGCTTAGTTGCGAGCTCCTACAATGAGCAGTTCTTC
>TRBJ2-3|TRBV5-1|-|few
CASSLAYVGGGEDTQYF
TGCGCCAGCAGCTTGGCCTACGTCGGGGGAGGAGAAGATACGCAGTATTTT
>TRBJ1-1|TRBV28|-|few
CASSLYLGHITEAFF
TGTGCCAGCAGTTTATACCTAGGGCATATTACTGAAGCTTTCTTT
>TRBJ1-2|TRBV28|-|-
CASSSPGSNYGYTF
TGTGCCAGCAGTTCCCCGGGCAGTAACTATGGCTACACCTTC
>TRBJ2-1|TRBV27|TRBD2|large
CASSPWTSGGGEQFF
TGTGCCAGCAGTCCTTGGACTAGCGGGGGGGGTGAGCAGTTCTTC
>TRBJ2-2|TRBV19|-|few
CASTLSTANTGELFF
TGTGCCAGTACTCTTTCGACCGCGAACACCGGGGAGCTGTTTTTT
>TRBJ2-5|TRBV7-2|-|-
CASSCRGRGMGGKTQYF
TGTGCCAGCAGCTGCCGGGGTAGGGGCATGGGAGGAAAGACCCAGTACTTC
>TRBJ2-5|TRBV10-3|-|few
CAISESNEETQYF
TGTGCCATCAGTGAGTCGAATGAAGAGACCCAGTACTTC
>TRBJ1-2|TRBV7-2|-|-
CASSPMSASLGYTF
TGTGCCAGCAGCCCGATGTCGGCCTCACTAGGCTACACCTTC
>TRBJ2-7|TRBV6-2/TRBV6-3|TRBD2|-
CASTPGLAGTYEQYF
TGTGCCAGCACCCCCGGACTAGCGGGGACCTACGAGCAGTACTTC
>TRBJ2-7|TRBV28|-|-
CASSFADRTYEQYF
TGTGCCAGCAGTTTTGCCGACAGGACTTACGAGCAGTACTTC
>TRBJ1-2|TRBV6-1|TRBD1|few
CASRRQGSGDGYTF
TGTGCCAGCAGGAGACAGGGGAGTGGGGATGGCTACACCTTC
>TRBJ1-1|TRBV5-1|-|many
CASSPTNKNTEAFF
TGCGCCAGCAGCCCGACAAACAAGAACACTGAAGCTTTCTTT
>TRBJ1-1|TRBV30|-|few
CAWSVGRGSDAFF
TGTGCCTGGAGTGTGGGTCGGGGATCTGATGCTTTCTTT
>TRBJ2-7|TRBV27|-|few
CASSARGGFYEQYF
TGTGCCAGCAGTGCGAGGGGGGGGTTTTACGAGCAGTACTTC
>TRBJ1-2|TRBV20-1|-|few
CSASSLGTYGYTF
TGCAGTGCTAGTTCTCTCGGAACCTATGGCTACACCTTC
>TRBJ1-5|TRBV20-1|TRBD1|-
CSATRQGAAQPQHF
TGCAGTGCAACCCGACAGGGGGCGGCTCAGCCCCAGCATTTT